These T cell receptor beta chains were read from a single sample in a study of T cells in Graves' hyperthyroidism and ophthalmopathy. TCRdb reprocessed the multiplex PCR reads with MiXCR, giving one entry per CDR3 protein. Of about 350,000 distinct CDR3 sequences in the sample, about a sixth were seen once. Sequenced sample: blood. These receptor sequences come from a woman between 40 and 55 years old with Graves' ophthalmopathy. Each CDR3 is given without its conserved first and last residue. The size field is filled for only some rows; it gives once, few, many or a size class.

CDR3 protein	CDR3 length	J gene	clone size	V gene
ASSSPGLAGTHPYEQY	16	TRBJ2-7	-	TRBV28
ASSLRGTGGLNSPLH	15	TRBJ1-6	many	TRBV7-9
ASRNAPLNEQY	11	TRBJ2-7	many	TRBV27
ASSEPTDYEQY	11	TRBJ2-7	many	TRBV6-4
ASSSGTGGVSNQPQH	15	TRBJ1-5	many	TRBV11-1
ATAAPGQGGTQY	12	TRBJ2-5	few	TRBV6-4
ASSSRNRGNTEAF	13	TRBJ1-1	few	TRBV6-5
ASRGRGLNQRYTEAF	15	TRBJ1-1	many	TRBV12-3/TRBV12-4
ASSPGGLAGGYEQY	14	TRBJ2-7	-	TRBV5-1
ASSLKTLGAGTEAF	14	TRBJ1-1	many	TRBV12-3/TRBV12-4
ASSIRGPEAF	10	TRBJ1-1	many	TRBV19
ASSHGTQTYEQY	12	TRBJ2-7	-	TRBV28
ASSPLPGRHTGELF	14	TRBJ2-2	few	TRBV28
ASTRLAGDRETQY	13	TRBJ2-5	many	TRBV6-1
ASSQVLGDSYEQY	13	TRBJ2-7	many	TRBV4-1
ASSYLDRTYEQY	12	TRBJ2-7	-	TRBV6-2/TRBV6-3
ASSLMPFRQKETQY	14	TRBJ2-5	many	TRBV7-9
ASSTRTSGMKAQY	13	TRBJ2-5	many	TRBV6-2/TRBV6-3
ASSILRGEQY	10	TRBJ2-7	many	TRBV19
ASSPDRANYEQY	12	TRBJ2-7	many	TRBV7-6
ASSLANANIYEQY	13	TRBJ2-7	many	TRBV11-2
ASSAGQALYEQY	12	TRBJ2-7	many	TRBV13
ASRDLDGSYEQY	12	TRBJ2-7	-	TRBV10-2
ASRSGVTDTQY	11	TRBJ2-3	-	TRBV6-2/TRBV6-3
AWSPRGSNLPPGELF	15	TRBJ2-2	few	TRBV30
ASRRGYEQY	9	TRBJ2-7	many	TRBV19
ASSFLETQY	9	TRBJ2-5	many	TRBV12-3/TRBV12-4
ASSLRTGRNQPQH	13	TRBJ1-5	many	TRBV6-1
ASSKHGTGGLALAYEQY	17	TRBJ2-7	-	TRBV28
ASSFSAPADHEQY	13	TRBJ2-7	-	TRBV7-9
ASRRDSLYSNQPQH	14	TRBJ1-5	-	TRBV6-1
ASSLYHTQLYGYT	13	TRBJ1-2	many	TRBV14
ASSWGGDSSYEQY	13	TRBJ2-7	many	TRBV12-3/TRBV12-4
ASSFYRGENTEAF	13	TRBJ1-1	many	TRBV18
ASSLAGVSSGNTIY	14	TRBJ1-3	-	TRBV5-1
ASTLGRAYEQY	11	TRBJ2-7	many	TRBV2
ASSAGTSGGLETQY	14	TRBJ2-5	many	TRBV10-2
ASSDLSNQPQH	11	TRBJ1-5	many	TRBV25-1
SAQRDGTEAF	10	TRBJ1-1	many	TRBV20-1
AISPNYGYI	9	TRBJ1-2	few	TRBV12-3/TRBV12-4
ASSDSLSGANVLT	13	TRBJ2-6	many	TRBV2
ASSSRGQSTYEQY	13	TRBJ2-7	few	TRBV11-2
ASSLLRSSGRAGETQY	16	TRBJ2-5	many	TRBV28
SARGDWEGEQY	11	TRBJ2-7	many	TRBV20-1
AIQRGAYEQY	10	TRBJ2-7	many	TRBV6-2/TRBV6-3
ASRIGGAVYEQY	12	TRBJ2-7	many	TRBV12-3/TRBV12-4
ASPRAGSTEAF	11	TRBJ1-1	-	TRBV28
ASSLGLAGYT	10	TRBJ1-2	many	TRBV11-2
SALGLKQDEAF	11	TRBJ1-1	many	TRBV20-1
ASRISGNTGELF	12	TRBJ2-2	many	TRBV28
SASLTSDGYEQY	12	TRBJ2-7	-	TRBV20-1